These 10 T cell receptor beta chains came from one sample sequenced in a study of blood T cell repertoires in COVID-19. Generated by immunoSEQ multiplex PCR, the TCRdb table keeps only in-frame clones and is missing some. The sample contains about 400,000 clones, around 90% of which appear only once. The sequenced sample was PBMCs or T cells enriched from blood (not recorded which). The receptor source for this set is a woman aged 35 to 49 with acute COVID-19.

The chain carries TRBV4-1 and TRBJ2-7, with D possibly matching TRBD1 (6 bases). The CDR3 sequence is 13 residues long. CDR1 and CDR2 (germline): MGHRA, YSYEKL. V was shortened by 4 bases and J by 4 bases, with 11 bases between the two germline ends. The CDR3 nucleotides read TGCGCCAGCAGCCGCAGGGGTGAGTACGAGCAGTACTTC. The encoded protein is CASSRRGEYEQYF.

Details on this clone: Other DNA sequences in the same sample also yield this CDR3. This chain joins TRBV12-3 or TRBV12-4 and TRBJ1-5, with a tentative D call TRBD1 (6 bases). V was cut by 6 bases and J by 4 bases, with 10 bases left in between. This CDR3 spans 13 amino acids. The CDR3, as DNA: TGTGCCAGCAGCCTCAGGGGTAATCAGCCCCAGCATTTT. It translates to CASSLRGNQPQHF.

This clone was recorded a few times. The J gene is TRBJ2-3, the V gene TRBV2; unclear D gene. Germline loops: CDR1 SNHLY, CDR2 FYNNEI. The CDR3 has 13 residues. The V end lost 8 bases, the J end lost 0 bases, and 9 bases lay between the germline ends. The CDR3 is CASVLQSTDTQYF. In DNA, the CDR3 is TGTGCCAGCGTTTTACAGAGCACAGATACGCAGTATTTT.

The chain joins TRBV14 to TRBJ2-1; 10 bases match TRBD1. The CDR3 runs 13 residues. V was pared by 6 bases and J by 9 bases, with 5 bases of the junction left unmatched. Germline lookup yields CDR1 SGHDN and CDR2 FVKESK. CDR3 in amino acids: CASRRQGAVEQFF. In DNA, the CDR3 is TGTGCCAGCAGGCGACAGGGGGCGGTTGAGCAGTTCTTC.

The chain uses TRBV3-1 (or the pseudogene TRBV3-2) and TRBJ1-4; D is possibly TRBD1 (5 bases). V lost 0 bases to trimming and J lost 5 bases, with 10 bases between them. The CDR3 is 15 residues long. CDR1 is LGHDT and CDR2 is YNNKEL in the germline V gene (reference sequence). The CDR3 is CASSQDRGINEKLFF. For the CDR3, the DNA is TGTGCCAGCAGCCAAGACCGGGGGATCAATGAAAAACTGTTTTTT.

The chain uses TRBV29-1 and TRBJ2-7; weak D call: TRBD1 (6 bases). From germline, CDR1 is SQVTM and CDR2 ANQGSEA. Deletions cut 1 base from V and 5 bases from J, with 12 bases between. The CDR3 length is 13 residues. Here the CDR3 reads CSVEVTGSDEQYF. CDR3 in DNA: TGCAGCGTTGAAGTAACAGGGTCCGACGAGCAGTACTTC.

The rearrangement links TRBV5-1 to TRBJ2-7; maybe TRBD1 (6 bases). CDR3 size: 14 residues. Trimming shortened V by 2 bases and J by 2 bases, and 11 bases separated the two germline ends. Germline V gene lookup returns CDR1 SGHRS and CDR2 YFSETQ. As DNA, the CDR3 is TGCGCCAGCAGCTTTAGGCAGGGGACCTACGAGCAGTACTTC. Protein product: CASSFRQGTYEQYF.

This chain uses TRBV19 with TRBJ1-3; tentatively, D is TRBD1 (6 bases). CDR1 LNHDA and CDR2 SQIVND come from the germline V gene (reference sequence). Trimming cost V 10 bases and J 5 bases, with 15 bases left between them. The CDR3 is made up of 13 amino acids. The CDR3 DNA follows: TGTGCCACTGCGGACAGTCTCAGAAACACCATATATTTT. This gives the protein CATADSLRNTIYF.

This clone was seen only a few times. CDR3 in DNA: TGTGCCAGCAGCTCACTGCGGGGACAGCCTAATGAAAAACTGTTTTTT. Amino acid sequence: CASSSLRGQPNEKLFF. The rearrangement joins TRBV11-2 to TRBJ1-4; TRBD1 matches 7 bases. This CDR3 spans 16 amino acids. The V gene's germline CDR1 is SGHAT and CDR2 FQNNGV. J lost 3 bases, V lost 4 bases, and 8 bases had no gene match.

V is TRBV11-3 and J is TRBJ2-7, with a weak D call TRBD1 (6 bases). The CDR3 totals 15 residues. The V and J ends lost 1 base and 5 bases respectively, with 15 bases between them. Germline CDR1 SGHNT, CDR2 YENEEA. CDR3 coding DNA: TGTGCCAGCAGCTTAGGACAGGCCACCTGGGACGAGCAGTACTTC. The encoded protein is CASSLGQATWDEQYF.